Listed here are 5 T cell receptor beta chains from one sample, sequenced in a study of shared clonotypes between healthy human individuals (dated by TCRdb to the early 2020s). Library preparation employed the immunoSEQ multiplex PCR assay. TCRdb stores this immuneACCESS table with in-frame sequences only. Part of the clones is absent; in the studies checked, under half of the shortfall reflects unresolved V genes, and no reason is known for the rest. This sample has some 2 million clones in its table, and approximately 95% of those were observed once. The ten most abundant clones make up 1.2% of the sample. CD8 naive samples were obtained by positive selection for CCR7 among CD45RO-negative cells, yielding a CD45RA+CCR7+ population from which TemRA cells were excluded. Material: naive CD8+ T cells sorted from blood. The sample's cell subset or site label is to be understood as: CD45RA+CCR7+. The receptors shown here come from a man between 18 and 29 years old in good health.

The chain joins TRBV27 to TRBJ2-7; D gene ambiguous. Trimming took 2 bases from V and 2 from J, leaving 7 bases between them. Germline V lookup: CDR1 MNHEY, CDR2 SMNVEV (reference sequence). This CDR3 contains 13 residues. This CDR3 is CASSLNPTYEQYF. The CDR3 bases are TGTGCCAGCAGTTTAAACCCCACCTACGAGCAGTACTTC.

The chain employs TRBV7-9 and TRBJ2-5, with TRBD1 as a possible D gene (6 bases). Per the germline V gene, CDR1 is SEHNR and CDR2 is FQNEAQ (reference sequence). CDR3 length: 14 residues. With 5 bases removed from V and 2 bases from J, the gap between germline ends came to 12 bases. In DNA form, the CDR3 reads TGTGCCAGCAGCCACCGGGACACTCAAGAGACCCAGTACTTC. It translates to CASSHRDTQETQYF. The variable domain in full, with the rest retrieved from reference TRBV7-9 and TRBJ2-5, is DTGVSQNPRHKITKRGQNVTFRCDPISEHNRLYWYRQTLGQGPEFLTYFQNEAQLEKSRLLSDRFSAERPKGSFSTLEIQRTEQGDSAMYLCASSHRDTQETQYFGPGTRLLVL.

J is TRBJ2-1 and V is TRBV13; maybe TRBD2 (5 bases). Germline V CDR1 and CDR2: PRHDT, FYEKMQ (reference sequence). The CDR3 sequence is 16 residues long. V lost 3 bases to trimming and J lost 2 bases, with 14 bases between them. The CDR3 region is CASSFWVGETYNEQFF. For the CDR3, the DNA is TGTGCCAGCAGCTTCTGGGTCGGGGAGACCTACAATGAGCAGTTCTTC. Supplemented by reference TRBV13 and TRBJ2-1, the full variable domain reads AAGVIQSPRHLIKEKRETATLKCYPIPRHDTVYWYQQGPGQDPQFLISFYEKMQSDKGSIPDRFSAQQFSDYHSELNMSSLELGDSALYFCASSFWVGETYNEQFFGPGTRLTVL.

J is TRBJ2-7 and V is TRBV7-9, with TRBD2 as a possible D gene (6 bases). Trimming took 1 base from V and 4 from J, leaving 8 bases between them. CDR3 size: 13 residues. The germline V gene encodes CDR1 SEHNR and CDR2 FQNEAQ (reference sequence). The DNA for the CDR3 is TGTGCCAGCAGCTTAGGACGGGAGTACGAGCAGTACTTC. Translation: CASSLGREYEQYF.

The V gene is TRBV27, the J gene TRBJ2-7; 12 bases fit TRBD1. Unmatched junction bases numbered 11, after V lost 5 bases and J lost 3 bases. Germline values: CDR1 MNHEY, CDR2 SMNVEV (reference sequence). This CDR3 is built from 17 residues. The CDR3 sequence: CASSKFRDRGPDYEQYF. The CDR3 nucleotides read TGTGCCAGCAGTAAATTCCGGGACAGGGGGCCCGACTACGAGCAGTACTTC.